The 10 T cell receptor beta chains listed next were all sequenced from one sample in a study of blood T cell repertoires in COVID-19. Method: immunoSEQ multiplex PCR; TCRdb's copy keeps in-frame clones and lacks some. This sample has about 31,000 clones, with around 92% found just once. The sequencing input was peripheral blood. These receptor sequences come from a woman in her thirties or forties with active or convalescent COVID-19.

The V gene is TRBV6-5, the J gene TRBJ1-6; possibly TRBD1 for D (5 bases). Germline V gene sequence: CDR1 MNHEY, CDR2 SVGAGI. The CDR3 is 15 amino acids. V lost 3 bases and J 10 bases, leaving 16 bases between the germline ends. CDR3 residues: CASSYYAGSGSPLHF. In DNA form, the CDR3 reads TGTGCCAGCAGTTATTATGCAGGGTCCGGATCACCCCTCCACTTT.

This clone was recorded a few times. This chain links TRBV5-1 with TRBJ2-2; 7 bases are a match to TRBD2. Germline assignment: CDR1 SGHRS and CDR2 YFSETQ. This CDR3 is built from 14 residues. V shed 7 bases and J 7 bases; nucleotides not matched to a gene: 10. CDR3 DNA sequence: TGCGCCAGCCTCCTTGTGGCGGGGGTCGGGGAGCTGTTTTTT. This gives the protein CASLLVAGVGELFF.

The J gene is TRBJ2-7, the V gene TRBV29-1; tentatively, D is TRBD1 (7 bases). Trimming took off 4 bases at V and 2 bases at J, with 21 bases between the two ends. Germline-derived CDR1 and CDR2 are SQVTM and ANQGSEA. CDR3 length equals 16 residues. The DNA of the CDR3 is TGCAGCGTTGCTCCATTGGGGGCAGGGGGGCCCTACGAGCAGTACTTC. This translates into CSVAPLGAGGPYEQYF.

V is TRBV6-5 and J is TRBJ2-2; D is unclear. Germline CDR1 MNHEY, CDR2 SVGAGI. The CDR3 totals 12 residues. Trimming took 7 bases from V and 0 from J, leaving 3 bases between them. The CDR3 is CASNSNTGELFF. For the CDR3, the DNA is TGTGCCAGCAACTCGAACACCGGGGAGCTGTTTTTT.

The chain is built from TRBV9 and TRBJ2-2, with D hard to call. The CDR3 covers 13 residues. In germline, CDR1 is SGDLS, CDR2 YYNGEE. Trimming took off 0 bases at V and 6 bases at J, with 6 bases between the two ends. The CDR3 region has the DNA TGTGCCAGCAGCGTAGTAGTTTCCGGGGAGCTGTTTTTT. Encoded protein: CASSVVVSGELFF.

This rearrangement joins TRBV7-2 to TRBJ2-7, with 9 bases matching TRBD1. The CDR3 spans 16 residues. Looked up from germline, CDR1 is SGHTA and CDR2 is FQGNSA. V lost 4 bases, J lost 2 bases, and 9 bases stayed unmatched. In nucleotides, the CDR3 is TGTGCCAGCAGCTCAGTGTCCCGGGACAGGGCCTACGAGCAGTACTTC. This sequence encodes CASSSVSRDRAYEQYF.

The sample holds one count of this clone. The gene calls are TRBV6-5 and TRBJ2-7, with D maybe TRBD1 (5 bases). V was trimmed by 6 bases and J by 5 bases, leaving 17 bases between them. CDR3 size: 14 residues. The germline CDR1 and CDR2 sequences are MNHEY and SVGAGI. In DNA form, the CDR3 reads TGTGCCAGCAGCCCCGCGCAGGGATACAACGAGCAGTACTTC. Translation: CASSPAQGYNEQYF.

V is TRBV6-2 or TRBV6-3 and J is TRBJ2-3; 7 nucleotides line up with TRBD1. This CDR3 is 17 amino acids long. Germline assignment: CDR1 MNHEY and CDR2 SVGEGT. Trimming cost V 4 bases and J 0 bases; bases outside gene matches: 10. This CDR3 reads CASSFYFPGQSTDTQYF. CDR3 nucleotides: TGTGCCAGCAGTTTCTACTTTCCGGGACAGAGCACAGATACGCAGTATTTT.

The chain combines TRBV18 with TRBJ2-3; 9 bases align to TRBD2. V was pared by 1 base and J by 2 bases, with 4 bases of the junction left unmatched. CDR3 length: 16 amino acids. Germline V gene lookup returns CDR1 KGHSH and CDR2 LQKENI. The chain's CDR3 is CASSPLAGASTDTQYF. CDR3 in DNA: TGTGCCAGCTCACCACTAGCGGGGGCTTCCACAGATACGCAGTATTTT. Full variable domain (missing parts from reference TRBV18 and TRBJ2-3): NAGVMQNPRHLVRRRGQEARLRCSPMKGHSHVYWYRQLPEEGLKFMVYLQKENIIDESGMPKERFSAEFPKEGPSILRIQQVVRGDSAAYFCASSPLAGASTDTQYFGPGTRLTVL.

This clone was observed a single time. The chain couples TRBV4-1 to TRBJ2-7, with D possibly matching TRBD2 (6 bases). Germline CDR1 and CDR2: MGHRA and YSYEKL. Trimming stripped 0 bases from V and 7 bases from J, with 19 bases between. The CDR3 is 16 residues long. The CDR3 sequence is CASSQDEGGKMGEQYF. CDR3 bases: TGCGCCAGCAGCCAAGATGAGGGCGGGAAAATGGGAGAGCAGTACTTC.